The T cell receptor beta chain described here comes from a study of blood T cell repertoires in COVID-19. Overall study context: The United States, Italy and Spain supplied acute and convalescent COVID-19 samples. Sample material is recorded as cDNA or gDNA derived from T cells, B-cell-depleted T cells, or PBMCs.

Enrollment of patients from Seattle took place during active infection, with longitudinal follow-up. Clones were read by immunoSEQ multiplex PCR, and TCRdb kept only the in-frame ones, dropping some. The sample carries tens of thousands of clones, around 86% recorded once. Per germline, CDR1 MRHNA and CDR2 SNTAGT. The CDR3 extends over 14 amino acids. Trimming cost V 5 bases and J 6 bases; bases outside gene matches: 6. The V call is TRBV6-4, the J call TRBJ2-1, with TRBD1 identical over 8 bases. This clonotype was obtained from a man in his 60s with COVID-19, enrolled during active disease. The sequenced material came from peripheral blood. The CDR3 coding sequence is TGTGCCAGCAGTTGGGACAGGCCTACCAATGAGCAGTTCTTC. It translates to CASSWDRPTNEQFF.